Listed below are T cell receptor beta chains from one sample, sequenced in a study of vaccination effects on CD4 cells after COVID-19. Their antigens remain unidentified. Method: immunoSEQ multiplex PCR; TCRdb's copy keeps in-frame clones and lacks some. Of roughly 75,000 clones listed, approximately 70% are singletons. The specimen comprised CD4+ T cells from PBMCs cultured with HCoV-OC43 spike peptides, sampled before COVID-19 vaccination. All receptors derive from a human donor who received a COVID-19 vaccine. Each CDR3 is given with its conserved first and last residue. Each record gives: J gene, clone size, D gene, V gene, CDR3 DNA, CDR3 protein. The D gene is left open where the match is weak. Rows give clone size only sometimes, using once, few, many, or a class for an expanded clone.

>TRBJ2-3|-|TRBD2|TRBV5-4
TGTGCCAGCAGCTTGGGACGGGGGGGCACAGATACGCAGTATTTT
CASSLGRGGTDTQYF
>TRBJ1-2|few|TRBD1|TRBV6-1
TGTGCCAGCAGTGAAACAGGGGGCTTGGATGGCTACACCTTC
CASSETGGLDGYTF
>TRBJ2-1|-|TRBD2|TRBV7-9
TGTGCCAGCAGTTCTTTCGCGGGGGGGCCCGGCAATGAGCAGTTCTTC
CASSSFAGGPGNEQFF
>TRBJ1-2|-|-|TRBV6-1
TGTGCCAGCAGTGAGGGCAGATATGGCTACACCTTC
CASSEGRYGYTF
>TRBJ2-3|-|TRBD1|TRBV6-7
TGTGCCAGCAGTTACCTTAGGACAGGGGACCTCACAGATACGCAGTATTTT
CASSYLRTGDLTDTQYF
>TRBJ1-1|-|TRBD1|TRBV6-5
TGTGCCAGCAGCAAGACAGGGGATGAGACTGAAGCTTTCTTT
CASSKTGDETEAFF
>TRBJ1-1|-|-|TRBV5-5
TGTGCCAGCAGCGCAACAGGGATTCGGAACACTGAAGCTTTCTTT
CASSATGIRNTEAFF
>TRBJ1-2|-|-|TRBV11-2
TGTGCCAGCAGCTTAGTGGCAGGCGGCTATGGCTACACCTTC
CASSLVAGGYGYTF
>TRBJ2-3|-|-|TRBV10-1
TGCGCCAGCAGTGAGTCAAGGGCAGGTGTCACAGATACGCAGTATTTT
CASSESRAGVTDTQYF
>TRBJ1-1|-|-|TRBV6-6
TGTGCCAGCACCTCTGGGGGGACTAACACTGAAGCTTTCTTT
CASTSGGTNTEAFF
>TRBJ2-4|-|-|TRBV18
TGTGCCAGCTCACCAGGCCAGACCCGAGAGGTCAAAAACATTCAGTACTTC
CASSPGQTREVKNIQYF
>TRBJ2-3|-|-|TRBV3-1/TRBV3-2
TGTGCCAGCAGCCAGGGGAGTGGACAGTATTTT
CASSQGSGQYF
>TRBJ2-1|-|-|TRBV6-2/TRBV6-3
TGTGCCAGCAGCCACGCGCTGTACAATGAGCAGTTCTTC
CASSHALYNEQFF
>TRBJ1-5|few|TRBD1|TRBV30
TGTGCCTGGAGTGTACAGGGGGATCAGCCCCAGCATTTT
CAWSVQGDQPQHF
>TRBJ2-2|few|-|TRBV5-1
TGCGCCAGCAGGGACGGGAATACCGGGGAGCTGTTTTTT
CASRDGNTGELFF
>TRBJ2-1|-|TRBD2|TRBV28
TGTGCCAGCAGTTGGGCGTTGGGCGGGGGAGGCAATGAGCAGTTCTTC
CASSWALGGGGNEQFF
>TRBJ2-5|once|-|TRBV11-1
TGTGCCAGCAGCCCGACTAACCAAGAGACCCAGTACTTC
CASSPTNQETQYF
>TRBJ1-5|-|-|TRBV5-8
TGTGCCAGCACTAATGGCTTAGGTCCCGGGGTACAGCCCCAGCATTTT
CASTNGLGPGVQPQHF
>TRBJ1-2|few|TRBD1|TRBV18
TGTGCCAGCTCACCCCAGGGGGCTGAAGGCTACACCTTC
CASSPQGAEGYTF
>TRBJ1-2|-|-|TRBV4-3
TGCGCCAGCAGCCAAGAGCGGGGTCATGGCTACACCTTC
CASSQERGHGYTF
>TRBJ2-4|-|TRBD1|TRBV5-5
TGTGCCAGCAGCCAAGGGACAGGGTACGCCATTCAGTACTTC
CASSQGTGYAIQYF
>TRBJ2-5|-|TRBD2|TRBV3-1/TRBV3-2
TGTGCCAGCAGCCCAGGGGGACTAGCGGGGGGCCAAGAGACCCAGTACTTC
CASSPGGLAGGQETQYF
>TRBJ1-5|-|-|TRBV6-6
TGTGCCAGCAGTTACCCCAGCGGGGAGGGCAATCAGCCCCAGCATTTT
CASSYPSGEGNQPQHF
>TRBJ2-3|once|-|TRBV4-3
TGCGCCAGCAGCCTACAGGGACTTGGCGATACGCAGTATTTT
CASSLQGLGDTQYF
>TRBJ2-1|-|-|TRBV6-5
TGTGCCAGCAGTTACAGTTCAGCTCCTTACAATGAGCAGTTCTTC
CASSYSSAPYNEQFF
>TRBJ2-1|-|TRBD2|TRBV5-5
TGTGCCAGCAGCTGGACTAGCGGGGGTACTAGCTCCTACAATGAGCAGTTCTTC
CASSWTSGGTSSYNEQFF
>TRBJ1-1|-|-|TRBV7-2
TGTGCCAGCAGCTTATCGGTTTGGTTTGAAGCTTTCTTT
CASSLSVWFEAFF
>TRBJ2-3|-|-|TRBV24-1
TGTGCCACCAGTTCCGGGGGCGCTGGCACAGATACGCAGTATTTT
CATSSGGAGTDTQYF